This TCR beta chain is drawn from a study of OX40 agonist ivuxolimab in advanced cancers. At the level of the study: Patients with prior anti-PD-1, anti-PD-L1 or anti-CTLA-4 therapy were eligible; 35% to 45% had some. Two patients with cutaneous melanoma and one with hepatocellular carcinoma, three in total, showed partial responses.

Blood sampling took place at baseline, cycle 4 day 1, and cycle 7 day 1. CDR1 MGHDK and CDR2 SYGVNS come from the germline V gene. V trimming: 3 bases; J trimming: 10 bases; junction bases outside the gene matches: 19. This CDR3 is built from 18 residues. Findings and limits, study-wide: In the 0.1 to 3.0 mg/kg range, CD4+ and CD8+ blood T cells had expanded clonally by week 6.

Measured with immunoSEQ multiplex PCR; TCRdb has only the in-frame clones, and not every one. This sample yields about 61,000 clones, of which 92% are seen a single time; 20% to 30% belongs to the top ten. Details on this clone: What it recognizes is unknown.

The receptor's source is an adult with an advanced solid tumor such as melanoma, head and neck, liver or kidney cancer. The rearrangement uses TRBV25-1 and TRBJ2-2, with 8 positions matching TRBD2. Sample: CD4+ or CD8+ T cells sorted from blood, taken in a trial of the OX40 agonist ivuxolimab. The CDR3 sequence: CASSDDLYTSGPRVELFF. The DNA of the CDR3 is TGTGCCAGCAGTGATGATCTTTATACTAGCGGTCCTCGTGTGGAGCTGTTTTTT.